This T cell receptor beta chain was sequenced during a study of cytomegalovirus exposure and HLA in healthy donors. Regarding this clone: Its specificity is unknown.

The donors formed part of the roughly 110-subject validation cohort, distinct from the approximately 630-subject first cohort. CDR1 and CDR2 (germline): LNHDA, SQIVND (reference sequence). Trimming took off 7 bases at V and 4 bases at J, with 23 bases between the two ends. CDR3 size: 17 residues. TCRdb keeps only in-frame clones here, not all; method: immunoSEQ multiplex PCR. The table shows 150,000 to 200,000 clones, with around 82% occurring only once. Study-wide points: The study put under 200 TCR beta chains on its list as cytomegalovirus-associated. It was reported that the classifier diagnosed cytomegalovirus status with high specificity and sensitivity in both the original and validation cohorts. That first-cohort TCR clusters tended to co-occur in the roughly 120 validation repertoires was found in a later analysis.

Sequenced: PBMCs. The rearrangement links TRBV19 to TRBJ1-5; possible D gene TRBD1, 6 bases. The clonotype comes from a man in his thirties or forties in good health and CMV-seropositive. The chain's CDR3 is CASTRTGTTTPNQPQHF. The CDR3 DNA follows: TGTGCCAGTACGAGGACCGGGACAACAACTCCTAATCAGCCCCAGCATTTT.